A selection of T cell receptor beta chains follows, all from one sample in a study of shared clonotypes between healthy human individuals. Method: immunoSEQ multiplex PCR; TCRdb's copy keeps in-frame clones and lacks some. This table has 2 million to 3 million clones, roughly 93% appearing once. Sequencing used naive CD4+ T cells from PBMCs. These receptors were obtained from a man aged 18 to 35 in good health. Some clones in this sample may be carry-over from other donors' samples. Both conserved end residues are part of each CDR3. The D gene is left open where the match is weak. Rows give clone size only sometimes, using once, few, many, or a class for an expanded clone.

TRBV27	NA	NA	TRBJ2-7	CASSSWDGGNEQYF	TGTGCCAGCAGTTCCTGGGACGGAGGTAACGAGCAGTACTTC
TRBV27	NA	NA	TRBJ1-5	CASSPRTASNQPQHF	TGTGCCAGCAGTCCTAGGACAGCTAGCAATCAGCCCCAGCATTTT
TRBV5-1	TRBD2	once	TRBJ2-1	CASSISGKNEQFF	TGCGCCAGCAGCATTAGCGGGAAGAATGAGCAGTTCTTC
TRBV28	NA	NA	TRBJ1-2	CASSYRGGYGYTF	TGTGCCAGCAGTTATAGGGGAGGCTATGGCTACACCTTC
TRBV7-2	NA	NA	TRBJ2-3	CASSSDPRTDTQYF	TGTGCCAGCAGCTCGGATCCTCGGACAGATACGCAGTATTTT
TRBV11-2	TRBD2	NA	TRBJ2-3	CASSLAGGVPDTQYF	TGTGCCAGCAGCTTAGCGGGGGGTGTCCCAGATACGCAGTATTTT
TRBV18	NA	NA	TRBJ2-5	CASSRDLWETQYF	TGTGCCAGCTCACGGGACTTGTGGGAGACCCAGTACTTC
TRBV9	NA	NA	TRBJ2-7	CASSVRADAYEQYF	TGTGCCAGCAGCGTAAGGGCGGACGCCTACGAGCAGTACTTC
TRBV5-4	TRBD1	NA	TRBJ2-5	CASSLALTGGAETQYF	TGTGCCAGCAGCTTGGCGTTGACAGGGGGCGCGGAGACCCAGTACTTC
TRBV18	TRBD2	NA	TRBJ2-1	CASSPLAGHYNEQFF	TGTGCCAGCTCACCCTTAGCGGGCCATTACAATGAGCAGTTCTTC
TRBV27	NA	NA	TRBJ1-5	CASSLGWGNSNQPQHF	TGTGCCAGCAGTTTAGGGTGGGGTAATAGCAATCAGCCCCAGCATTTT
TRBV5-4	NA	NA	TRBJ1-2	CASSLGWGASYTF	TGTGCCAGCAGTTTGGGGTGGGGCGCAAGCTACACCTTC
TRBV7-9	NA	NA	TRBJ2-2	CASRGGGYPNTGELFF	TGTGCCAGCAGGGGTGGGGGCTACCCGAACACCGGGGAGCTGTTTTTT
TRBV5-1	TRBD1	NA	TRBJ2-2	CASSWDGQGGGELFF	TGCGCCAGCAGCTGGGATGGACAGGGCGGCGGGGAGCTGTTTTTT
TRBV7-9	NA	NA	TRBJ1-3	CASSLAGNSGNTIYF	TGTGCCAGCAGCTTAGCAGGGAATTCTGGAAACACCATATATTTT
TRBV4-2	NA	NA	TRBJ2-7	CASSQEGAGGIVDEQYF	TGTGCCAGCAGCCAAGAGGGAGCCGGGGGAATCGTCGACGAGCAGTACTTC
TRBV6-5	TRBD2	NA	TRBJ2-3	CASQRGEGTDTQYF	TGTGCCAGCCAGCGGGGGGAAGGCACAGATACGCAGTATTTT
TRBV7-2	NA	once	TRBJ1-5	CASSQERGQPQHF	TGTGCCAGCAGCCAAGAGCGGGGTCAGCCCCAGCATTTT
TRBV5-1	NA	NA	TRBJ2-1	CASKSPSSYNEQFF	TGCGCCAGCAAATCCCCGAGCTCCTACAATGAGCAGTTCTTC
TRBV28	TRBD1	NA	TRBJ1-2	CASSAQGALYGYTF	TGTGCCAGCAGTGCACAGGGGGCCCTCTATGGCTACACCTTC
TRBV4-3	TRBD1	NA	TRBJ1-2	CASSQELGQGVIYTF	TGCGCCAGCAGCCAAGAGCTGGGACAGGGGGTGATCTACACCTTC
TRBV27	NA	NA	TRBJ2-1	CASSLSALALYNEQFF	TGTGCCAGCAGTTTAAGCGCGCTAGCGTTATACAATGAGCAGTTCTTC
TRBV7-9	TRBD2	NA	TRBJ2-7	CASSPGLAGDYEQYF	TGTGCCAGCAGCCCGGGACTAGCGGGGGACTACGAGCAGTACTTC
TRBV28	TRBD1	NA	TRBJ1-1	CASSSGQAFEAFF	TGTGCCAGCAGTTCAGGACAGGCATTTGAAGCTTTCTTT
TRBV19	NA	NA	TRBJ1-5	CASSIPSRNQPQHF	TGTGCCAGTAGTATTCCCAGTCGCAATCAGCCCCAGCATTTT
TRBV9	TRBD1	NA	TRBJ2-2	CASSVATGANAGELFF	TGTGCCAGCAGCGTAGCGACAGGGGCTAACGCCGGGGAGCTGTTTTTT
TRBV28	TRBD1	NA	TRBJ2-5	CASRLTGEWETQYF	TGTGCCAGCAGGTTAACAGGGGAGTGGGAGACCCAGTACTTC
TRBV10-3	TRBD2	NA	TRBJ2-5	CAISSSGGGETQYF	TGTGCCATCAGTTCCTCGGGGGGAGGAGAGACCCAGTACTTC
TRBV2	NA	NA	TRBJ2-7	CATSSVVQYF	TGTGCCACCTCATCGGTGGTGCAGTACTTC
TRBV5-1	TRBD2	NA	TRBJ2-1	CASSTSSGIYNEQFF	TGCGCCAGCAGCACGTCTAGCGGGATTTACAATGAGCAGTTCTTC
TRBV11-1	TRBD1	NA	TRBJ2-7	CASSTRGSGGLREQYF	TGTGCCAGCAGCACTCGGGGCTCAGGGGGCCTTCGGGAGCAGTACTTC
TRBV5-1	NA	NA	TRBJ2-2	CASSLTRSANTGELFF	TGCGCCAGCAGCCTGACTAGAAGCGCGAACACCGGGGAGCTGTTTTTT
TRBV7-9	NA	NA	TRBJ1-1	CASSQTIGAFF	TGTGCCAGCAGCCAGACAATTGGGGCTTTCTTT
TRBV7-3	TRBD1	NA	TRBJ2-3	CASSLRGGLTDTQYF	TGTGCCAGCAGCTTGAGAGGGGGCCTCACAGATACGCAGTATTTT
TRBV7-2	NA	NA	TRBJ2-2	CASSLESSTGELFF	TGTGCCAGCAGCTTAGAGAGCTCAACCGGGGAGCTGTTTTTT
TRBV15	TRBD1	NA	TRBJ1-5	CATSRRGGTGDQPQHF	TGTGCCACCAGCAGACGCGGAGGGACAGGGGATCAGCCCCAGCATTTT
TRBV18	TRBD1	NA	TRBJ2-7	CASSPPGTGGYEQYF	TGTGCCAGCTCACCGCCCGGGACAGGGGGTTACGAGCAGTACTTC
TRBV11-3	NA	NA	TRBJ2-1	CASSRDNEQFF	TGTGCCAGCAGCCGGGACAATGAGCAGTTCTTC
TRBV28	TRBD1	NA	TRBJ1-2	CASSSPRAGGDGYTF	TGTGCCAGCAGTTCCCCCCGTGCAGGGGGAGATGGCTACACCTTC
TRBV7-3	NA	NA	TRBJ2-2	CASSFRFGGELFF	TGTGCCAGCAGCTTTAGATTCGGCGGGGAGCTGTTTTTT
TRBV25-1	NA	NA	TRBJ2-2	CASSEVRVSGTGELFF	TGTGCCAGCAGTGAAGTCCGGGTTTCGGGTACCGGGGAGCTGTTTTTT
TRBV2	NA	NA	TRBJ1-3	CASKGRRGNTIYF	TGTGCCAGCAAGGGCAGACGCGGAAACACCATATATTTT
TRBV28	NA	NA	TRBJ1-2	CASRRHGSGDGYTF	TGTGCCAGCAGGCGACACGGGTCGGGGGATGGCTACACCTTC
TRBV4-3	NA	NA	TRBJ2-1	CASSQESRLLTEQFF	TGCGCCAGCAGCCAAGAGAGTCGGCTCTTAACAGAGCAGTTCTTC
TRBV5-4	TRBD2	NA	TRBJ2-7	CASSKASLAGGYEQYF	TGTGCCAGCAGTAAGGCTTCACTAGCCGGGGGGTACGAGCAGTACTTC
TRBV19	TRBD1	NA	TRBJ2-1	CASSPLQGAWSYNEQFF	TGTGCCAGTAGTCCCCTACAGGGGGCGTGGTCCTACAATGAGCAGTTCTTC